These 11 T cell receptor beta chains originate from one sample sequenced in a study of immune heterogeneity within non-small cell lung tumors. The template for each sample was 600 ng of genomic DNA, which had been extracted from bulk tumor tissue. Far-apart biopsies, several per primary tumor, were taken during surgery. Untreated, newly diagnosed non-small cell lung cancer patients underwent curative surgery. A multiplex PCR containing 32 V primers and 13 J primers was used to amplify TCR beta CDR3. MiXCR was run by TCRdb on the multiplex PCR reads, yielding one entry per CDR3 protein. The sample lists 6,700 or so distinct CDR3 sequences, about 20% seen once, with about 9.4% in the top ten. The source material was lung tumor tissue. Receptor source: a man in his 70s with non-small cell lung cancer.

This clonotype appeared a few times. This may be a read error, as it is one base from a much larger clone. The V call is TRBV20-1, the J call TRBJ2-7; no firm D call. The CDR3 is 16 residues long. Germline CDR1 DFQATT, CDR2 SNEGSKA (reference sequence). Trimming removed 0 bases from V and 9 bases from J, with 24 bases in between. The CDR3 sequence: CSARDTIGRYPLGQYF. The CDR3 bases are TGCAGTGCTAGAGATACAATCGGGCGATACCCTCTTGGGCAGTACTTC.

This clonotype was counted ten times or more. The chain employs TRBV4-1 and TRBJ1-5, with D hard to call. The length of the CDR3 is 15 residues. Per the germline V gene, CDR1 is MGHRA and CDR2 is YSYEKL. V was trimmed by 0 bases and J by 2 bases, leaving 8 bases between them. The CDR3 protein is CASSQDPSGNQPQHF. CDR3 bases: TGCGCCAGCAGCCAAGACCCGTCGGGCAATCAGCCCCAGCATTTT.

This clonotype is categorized as medium-sized. The rearrangement joins TRBV24-1 to TRBJ1-5; D gene uncertain. Trimming left V 4 bases short and J 6 bases short, with 12 bases between. Germline CDR1 KGHDR, CDR2 SFDVKD. CDR3 length: 14 residues. The CDR3 sequence: CATSDRTGRQPQHF. In DNA, the CDR3 is TGTGCCACCAGTGACCGCACGGGCCGTCAGCCCCAGCATTTT.

The chain has TRBV5-1 and TRBJ1-2; unclear D gene. The CDR3 extends over 14 amino acids. Germline V gene data show CDR1 as SGHRS and CDR2 as YFSETQ. The ends were cut back, 4 bases at V and 0 bases at J, with 10 bases in the middle. CDR3 loop: CASSETTSNYGYTF. CDR3 DNA sequence: TGCGCCAGCAGCGAAACGACCTCTAACTATGGCTACACCTTC.

This clonotype was found many times. This rearrangement joins TRBV19 to TRBJ2-1; D not certain. Germline CDR1 is LNHDA and CDR2 is SQIVND (reference sequence). Trimming took 6 bases from V and 6 from J, leaving 18 bases between them. CDR3 length equals 15 residues. CDR3 DNA sequence: TGTGCCAGTAGCCGGACCTTCGTAGGAGTCAATGAGCAGTTCTTC. The encoded protein is CASSRTFVGVNEQFF. Full variable domain (rest looked up from reference TRBV19 and TRBJ2-1): DGGITQSPKYLFRKEGQNVTLSCEQNLNHDAMYWYRQDPGQGLRLIYYSQIVNDFQKGDIAEGYSVSREKKESFPLTVTSAQKNPTAFYLCASSRTFVGVNEQFFGPGTRLTVL.

In this sample, this clonotype turned up many times. The chain has TRBV3-1 and TRBJ1-4; TRBD1 might be the D (5 bases). CDR1 and CDR2 (germline): LGHDT, YNNKEL (reference sequence). Deletions cut 0 bases from V and 8 bases from J, with 13 bases between. The CDR3 loop spans 15 amino acids. Here the CDR3 DNA reads TGTGCCAGCAGCCAAGATTTTACAGGTTTCGAAAAACTGTTTTTT. It codes for CASSQDFTGFEKLFF.

This chain connects TRBV29-1 to TRBJ2-4; D may be TRBD1 or TRBD2 (5 bases each). Germline V gene sequence: CDR1 SQVTM, CDR2 ANQGSEA. V was clipped by 3 bases and J by 6 bases, with 18 bases between them. The CDR3 is 15 amino acids. The CDR3 loop reads CSVDIGASGRNIQYF. CDR3 DNA sequence: TGCAGCGTTGATATCGGGGCTTCAGGTCGAAACATTCAGTACTTC.

This clonotype is medium-sized. The CDR3 region has the DNA TGTGCCAGCAGTACTCAGGGGTTCGAGGATGGAAAACTGTTTTTT. Translation: CASSTQGFEDGKLFF. The V and J genes are TRBV28 and TRBJ1-4, with TRBD1 as a possible D gene (6 bases). The CDR3 consists of 15 residues. Germline CDR1 and CDR2: MDHEN and SYDVKM. The V end lost 5 bases, the J end lost 10 bases, and 20 bases lay between the germline ends.

About this clonotype itself: Being one base from a much bigger clone, this may be a read error. The chain's CDR3 is CSALMGPGEQYF. Here the CDR3 DNA reads TGCAGCGCTCTCATGGGGCCCGGGGAGCAGTACTTC. V is TRBV29-1 and J is TRBJ2-7, with D tentatively TRBD1 (5 bases). The CDR3 consists of 12 residues. The germline V and J ends were trimmed by 7 bases and 7 bases, with 17 bases remaining between them. Germline V CDR1 and CDR2: SQVTM, ANQGSEA.

Judged by abundance, this clonotype is medium-sized (0.01 to 0.1%). The chain is built from TRBV6-1 and TRBJ2-7, with 8 bases fitting TRBD2. CDR1 and CDR2 from the germline V gene are MNHNS and SASEGT. CDR3 length equals 15 residues. The CDR3 bases are TGTGCAGCGGGGGACTGGCCCCCTTCTTCCTACGAGCAGTACTTC. Translation: CAAGDWPPSSYEQYF.

This chain joins TRBV7-9 and TRBJ2-3; D tentatively fits TRBD1 or TRBD2 (6 bases each). Per germline, CDR1 SEHNR and CDR2 FQNEAQ (reference sequence). The CDR3 totals 15 residues. Between the trimmed V and J ends, which lost 3 bases and 3 bases, there was a span of 13 bases. The CDR3 loop reads CASSLRGAGTDTQYF. DNA for the CDR3: TGTGCCAGCAGCTTGAGGGGGGCTGGAACAGATACGCAGTATTTT. Full variable domain (outside the CDR3, taken from reference TRBV7-9 and TRBJ2-3): DTGVSQNPRHKITKRGQNVTFRCDPISEHNRLYWYRQTLGQGPEFLTYFQNEAQLEKSRLLSDRFSAERPKGSFSTLEIQRTEQGDSAMYLCASSLRGAGTDTQYFGPGTRLTVL.